The subject of this entry is one T cell receptor (beta chain). There is no known antigen for this receptor. No much larger clone is present one base from it, and per-base qualities are unavailable. This entry belongs to a study of Graves' ophthalmopathy and Graves' hyperthyroidism listed by TCRdb under 2018. In the study overall: Peripheral blood was collected at initial diagnosis, before any treatment. T-cell repertoires of thyroid tissue and blood were compared in five or six hyperthyroidism patients. To tell Graves' ophthalmopathy apart from Graves' hyperthyroidism, and to predict which patients would progress to ophthalmopathy, the study relied on TCR beta repertoire signatures. An independent validation cohort was composed of 18 hyperthyroidism patients and about 16 patients who later progressed from hyperthyroidism to ophthalmopathy. In total, 135 blood samples were TCR-sequenced: 40 to 45 ophthalmopathy, some 75 hyperthyroidism and roughly 17 hyperthyroidism-to-ophthalmopathy patients. Once sampling was done, hyperthyroidism patients were given methimazole at a starting dose of 30 mg daily, while ophthalmopathy patients were given high-dose intravenous methylprednisolone. A discovery set of 100 patients (43 ophthalmopathy, 57 stable hyperthyroidism) was enrolled to explore V-J signatures distinguishing ophthalmopathy from hyperthyroidism. The 100 discovery patients were randomly divided into training and test sets at a 7:3 ratio. General study outcomes and caveats: In validation, the model predicted ophthalmopathy progression with about 71% sensitivity and approximately 72% specificity; about a dozen predicted patients were CT-confirmed with GO in a median of around 6.5 months. No statistical method was used to predetermine the sample size, and group allocation was not hidden from the investigators. Most expanded thyroid clonotypes with a frequency above 0.001 also appeared in blood, which suggests that blood repertoires may reflect the immune response in the thyroid. In cross-validation, the 13-signature model distinguished ophthalmopathy from stable hyperthyroidism with 85% to 90% sensitivity and around 82% specificity, and in the test set the corresponding values were approximately 80% and 68%.

The ophthalmopathy patients had moderately to severely active disease, with a Clinical Activity Score of 3 or higher, a NOSPECS grade of 4 or higher, and a disease duration of less than 3 months. Patients were excluded if they had other autoimmune diseases, uncontrolled infections, pregnancy or lactation. Diagnosis relied on clinical symptoms, serum thyroxine, TRAb, thyroid ultrasound and orbital computed tomography. Using Ficoll-Paque density gradient centrifugation, PBMCs were isolated from approximately 11 ml of fresh peripheral blood. Trizol reagent was used to extract the total RNA, and its quality was then checked on an Agilent 2100 Bioanalyzer. For repertoire sequencing, the TCR beta CDR3 regions were amplified from RNA transcripts. A first-round RT-PCR used HTBI primers with the Qiagen OneStep RT-PCR kit, followed by a second-round multiplex PCR, size selection and purification. The libraries underwent paired-end sequencing with 100 bp reads on an Illumina HiSeq2000. Concerning the study's data processing: SOAPnuke was used to process the reads, throwing out any read that had adapters, had uncalled bases, had a mean Phred below 15, or lacked an exact constant-primer or identifier match. High-quality paired reads were merged with COPE v1.2.5. Each unique nucleotide sequence was treated as a clonotype, and MiTCR v1.1 was used to align the clonotypes to the IMGT TRB V, D and J references. The analysis was limited to V-J combinations with a frequency above 0.0001, which together covered 98% to 99.2% of repertoires. For each V-J combination, a TCR clonal expansion and chaos score was defined as F50 clonal expansion divided by the chaos observed in the TCRdist matrix. Welch's t-statistics and random forest were used to reduce features to about a dozen V-J combinations, which were fed into a naive Bayes classifier. The Morisita-Horn index was used to measure how similar the thyroid and blood repertoires were. The public sequencing data were trimmed at Q25 with fastp and processed into clonotypes with MiXCR by TCRdb, which kept only in-frame beta chains. CDR3 protein sequences are deduplicated, and each keeps its most common genes and DNA. The V and J calls were determined by TCRdb, not by the authors. In all, the sample holds about 150,000 distinct CDR3 sequences, and under 40% of those were seen once. Around 5.8% of the sample belongs to the ten largest clones.

This receptor was identified in a middle-aged woman with Graves' ophthalmopathy. Donor details come from another sample of the same person, matched by shared clones. Material: peripheral blood.

The CDR3 in this case is CASSSQGGGNTEAFF. In nucleotide form, the sequence is TGTGCCAGCAGTTCCCAAGGGGGTGGGAACACTGAAGCTTTCTTT. The chain couples TRBV6-5 to TRBJ1-1; possibly the D gene is TRBD1, per 6 matching bases. As encoded in the germline V gene, CDR1 is MNHEY while CDR2 is SVGAGI. The CDR3 goes from the cysteine to the phenylalanine over 15 residues. Only the CDR3 portion is preserved as DNA: 45 bases, with reading frame beginning at the first base. At the junction V is shortened by 4 bases and J by 1 base, with 13 bases in between.